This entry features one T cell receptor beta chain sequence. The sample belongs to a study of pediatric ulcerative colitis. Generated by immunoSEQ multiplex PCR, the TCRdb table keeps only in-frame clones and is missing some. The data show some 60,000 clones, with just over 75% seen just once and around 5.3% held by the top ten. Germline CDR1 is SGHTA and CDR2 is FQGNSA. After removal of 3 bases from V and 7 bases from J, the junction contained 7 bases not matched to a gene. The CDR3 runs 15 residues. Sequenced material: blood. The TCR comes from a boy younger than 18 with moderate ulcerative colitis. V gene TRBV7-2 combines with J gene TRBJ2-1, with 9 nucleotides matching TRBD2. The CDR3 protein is CASSFIAGGLNEQFF. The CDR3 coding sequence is TGTGCCAGCAGCTTCATCGCGGGAGGGCTAAATGAGCAGTTCTTC.